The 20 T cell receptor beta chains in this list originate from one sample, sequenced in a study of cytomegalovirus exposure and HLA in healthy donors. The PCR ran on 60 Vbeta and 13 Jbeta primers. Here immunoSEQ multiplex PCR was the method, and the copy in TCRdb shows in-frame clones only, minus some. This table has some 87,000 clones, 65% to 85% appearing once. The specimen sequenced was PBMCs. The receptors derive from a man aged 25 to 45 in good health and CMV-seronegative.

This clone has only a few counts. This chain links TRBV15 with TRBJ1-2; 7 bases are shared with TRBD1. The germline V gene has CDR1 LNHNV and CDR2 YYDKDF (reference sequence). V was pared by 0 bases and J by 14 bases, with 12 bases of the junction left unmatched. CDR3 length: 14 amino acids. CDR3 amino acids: CATSREGVLQGKTF. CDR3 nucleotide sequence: TGTGCCACCAGCAGAGAGGGGGTCCTACAGGGGAAGACCTTC. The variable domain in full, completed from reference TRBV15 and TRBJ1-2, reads DAMVIQNPRYQVTQFGKPVTLSCSQTLNHNVMYWYQQKSSQAPKLLFHYYDKDFNNEADTPDNFQSRRPNTSFCFLDIRSPGLGDTAMYLCATSREGVLQGKTFGSGTRLTVV.

The CDR3 nucleotides read TGTGCCAGCTCCCGGGTGAGCACAGATACGCAGTATTTT. Protein: CASSRVSTDTQYF. The rearrangement joins TRBV18 to TRBJ2-3; no firm D call. V lost 6 bases and J 0 bases, leaving 7 bases between the germline ends. The CDR3 consists of 13 residues. Germline CDR1 and CDR2: KGHSH and LQKENI.

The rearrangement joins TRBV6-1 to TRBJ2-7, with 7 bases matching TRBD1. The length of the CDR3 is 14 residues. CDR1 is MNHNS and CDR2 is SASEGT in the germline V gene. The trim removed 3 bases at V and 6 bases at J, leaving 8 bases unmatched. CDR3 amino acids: CASSDQQTGTEQYF. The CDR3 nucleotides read TGTGCCAGCAGTGATCAACAGACAGGGACCGAGCAGTACTTC.

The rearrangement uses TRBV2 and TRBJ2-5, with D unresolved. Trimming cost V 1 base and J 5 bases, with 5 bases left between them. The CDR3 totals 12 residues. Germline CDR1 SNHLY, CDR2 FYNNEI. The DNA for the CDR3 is TGTGCCAGCAGTGAAGTTATTGAGACCCAGTACTTC. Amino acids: CASSEVIETQYF.

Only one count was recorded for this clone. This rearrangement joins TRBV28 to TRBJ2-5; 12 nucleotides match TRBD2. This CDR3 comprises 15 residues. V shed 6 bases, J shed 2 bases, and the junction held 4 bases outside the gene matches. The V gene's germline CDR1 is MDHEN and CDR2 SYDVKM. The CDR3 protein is CASSLLAGGQETQYF. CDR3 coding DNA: TGTGCCAGCAGCCTACTAGCGGGGGGTCAAGAGACCCAGTACTTC.

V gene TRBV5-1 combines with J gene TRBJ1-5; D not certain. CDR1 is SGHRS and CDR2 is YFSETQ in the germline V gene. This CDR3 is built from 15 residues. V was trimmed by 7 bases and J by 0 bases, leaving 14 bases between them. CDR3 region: CASSLGTASNQPQHF. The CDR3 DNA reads TGCGCCAGCTCCCTTGGAACAGCTAGCAATCAGCCCCAGCATTTT.

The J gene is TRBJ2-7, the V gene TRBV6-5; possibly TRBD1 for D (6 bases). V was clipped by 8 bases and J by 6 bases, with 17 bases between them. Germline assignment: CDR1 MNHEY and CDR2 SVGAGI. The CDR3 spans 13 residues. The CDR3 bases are TGTGCCAGCGTCCCATTTGGGGGCGTCGAGCAGTACTTC. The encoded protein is CASVPFGGVEQYF.

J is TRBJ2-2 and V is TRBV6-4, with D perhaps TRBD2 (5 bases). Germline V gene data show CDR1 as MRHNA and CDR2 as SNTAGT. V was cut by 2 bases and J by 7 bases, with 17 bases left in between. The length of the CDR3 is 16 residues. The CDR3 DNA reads TGTGCCAGCAGTGACACCATACGGGGAGAGCACGGGGAGCTGTTTTTT. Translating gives CASSDTIRGEHGELFF.

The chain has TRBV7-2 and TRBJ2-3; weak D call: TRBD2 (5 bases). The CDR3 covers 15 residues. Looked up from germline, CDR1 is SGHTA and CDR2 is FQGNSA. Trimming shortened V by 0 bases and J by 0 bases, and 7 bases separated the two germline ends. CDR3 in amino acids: CASSLATRSTDTQYF. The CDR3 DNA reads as TGTGCCAGCAGCTTAGCTACTAGAAGCACAGATACGCAGTATTTT.

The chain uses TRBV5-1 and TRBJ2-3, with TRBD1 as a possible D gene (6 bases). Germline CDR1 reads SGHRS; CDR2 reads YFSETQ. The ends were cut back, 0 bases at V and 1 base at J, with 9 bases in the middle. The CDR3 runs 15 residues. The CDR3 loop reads CASSLAGVRTDTQYF. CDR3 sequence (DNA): TGCGCCAGCAGCTTGGCAGGGGTCCGCACAGATACGCAGTATTTT.

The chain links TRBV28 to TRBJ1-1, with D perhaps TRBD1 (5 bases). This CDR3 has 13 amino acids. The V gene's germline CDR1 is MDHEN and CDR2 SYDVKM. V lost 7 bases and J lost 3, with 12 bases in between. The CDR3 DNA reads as TGTGCCAGCACTCATTGGGGGGACACTGAAGCTTTCTTT. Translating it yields CASTHWGDTEAFF.

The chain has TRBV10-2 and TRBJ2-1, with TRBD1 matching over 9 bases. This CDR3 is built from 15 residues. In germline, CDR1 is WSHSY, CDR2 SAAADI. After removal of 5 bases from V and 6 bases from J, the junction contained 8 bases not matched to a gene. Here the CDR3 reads CASSTGTGISNEQFF. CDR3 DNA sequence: TGCGCCAGCAGTACCGGGACAGGGATTAGCAATGAGCAGTTCTTC.

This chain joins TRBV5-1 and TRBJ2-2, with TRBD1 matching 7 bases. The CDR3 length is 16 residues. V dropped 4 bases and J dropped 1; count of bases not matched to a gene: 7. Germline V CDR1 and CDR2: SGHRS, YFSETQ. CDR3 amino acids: CASSTTGRQNTGELFF. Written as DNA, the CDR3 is TGCGCCAGCAGCACGACAGGGCGTCAGAACACCGGGGAGCTGTTTTTT.

DNA for the CDR3: TGTGCCAGCAGACGGGGGTTTGAAAAACTGTTTTTT. Amino acid sequence: CASRRGFEKLFF. The chain combines TRBV28 with TRBJ1-4; perhaps TRBD1 as D (5 bases). The V end was cut by 6 bases, the J end by 7 bases, with 9 bases between. CDR3 length: 12 amino acids. Germline V gene data show CDR1 as MDHEN and CDR2 as SYDVKM.

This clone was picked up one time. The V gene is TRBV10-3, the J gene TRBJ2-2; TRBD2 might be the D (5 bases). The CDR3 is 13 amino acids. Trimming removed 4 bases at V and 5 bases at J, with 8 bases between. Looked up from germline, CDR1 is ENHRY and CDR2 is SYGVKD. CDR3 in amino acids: CAISGRATGELFF. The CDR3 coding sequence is TGTGCCATCAGTGGGCGGGCGACCGGGGAGCTGTTTTTT.

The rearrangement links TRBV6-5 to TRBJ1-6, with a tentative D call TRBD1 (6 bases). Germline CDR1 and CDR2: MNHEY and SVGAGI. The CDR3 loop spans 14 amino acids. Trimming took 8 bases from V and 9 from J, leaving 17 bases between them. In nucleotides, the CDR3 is TGTGCCAGCCAACAGGGATATAGGAGTTCACCCCTCCACTTT. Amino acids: CASQQGYRSSPLHF.

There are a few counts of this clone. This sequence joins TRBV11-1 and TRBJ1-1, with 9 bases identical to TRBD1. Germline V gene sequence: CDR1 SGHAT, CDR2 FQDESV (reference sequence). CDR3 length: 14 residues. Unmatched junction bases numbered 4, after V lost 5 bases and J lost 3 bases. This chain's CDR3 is CASSAQGADTEAFF. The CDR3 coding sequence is TGTGCCAGCAGCGCACAGGGGGCCGACACTGAAGCTTTCTTT.

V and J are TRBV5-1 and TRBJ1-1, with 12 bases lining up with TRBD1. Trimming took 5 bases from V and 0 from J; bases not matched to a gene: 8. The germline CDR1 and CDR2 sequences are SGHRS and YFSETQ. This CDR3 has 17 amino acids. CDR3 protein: CASSFRDRGLVNTEAFF. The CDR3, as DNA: TGCGCCAGCAGTTTCCGGGACAGGGGGCTGGTGAACACTGAAGCTTTCTTT.

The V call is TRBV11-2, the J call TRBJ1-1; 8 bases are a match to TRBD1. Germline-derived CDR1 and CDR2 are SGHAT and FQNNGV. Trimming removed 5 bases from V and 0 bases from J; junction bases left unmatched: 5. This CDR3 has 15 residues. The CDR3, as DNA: TGTGCCAGCAGCGGGGGGACAGGTATGAACACTGAAGCTTTCTTT. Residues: CASSGGTGMNTEAFF.

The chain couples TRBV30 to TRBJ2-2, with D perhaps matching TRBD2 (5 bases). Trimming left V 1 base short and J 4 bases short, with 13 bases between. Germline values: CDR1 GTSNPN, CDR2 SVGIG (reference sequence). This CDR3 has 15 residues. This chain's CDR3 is CAWSAVSGRTGELFF. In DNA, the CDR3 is TGTGCCTGGAGTGCGGTGAGCGGACGCACCGGGGAGCTGTTTTTT.